This T cell receptor (beta chain) was observed in a study of blood T cell repertoires in COVID-19. Sequencing was performed with immunoSEQ multiplex PCR; in TCRdb, only in-frame clones are kept and a portion is missing. The sample lists around 300,000 clones, 88% seen once, with roughly 4% in the top ten. The CDR3 totals 17 residues. With 1 base removed from V and 8 bases from J, the gap between germline ends came to 21 bases. CDR1 is SEHNR, CDR2 FQNEAQ, per germline (reference sequence). What was sequenced was peripheral blood. This sequence originates from a woman in her fifties or sixties with active or convalescent COVID-19. J is TRBJ2-1 and V is TRBV7-9; D is uncertain. The DNA of the CDR3 is TGTGCCAGCAGCTTAGGTCTTCGCGTCCGAGGCTGGGATGAGCAGTTCTTC. Encoded protein: CASSLGLRVRGWDEQFF. The full variable domain, rest sourced from reference TRBV7-9 and TRBJ2-1, is DTGVSQNPRHKITKRGQNVTFRCDPISEHNRLYWYRQTLGQGPEFLTYFQNEAQLEKSRLLSDRFSAERPKGSFSTLEIQRTEQGDSAMYLCASSLGLRVRGWDEQFFGPGTRLTVL.